This entry features one TCR beta chain sequence. The sample is drawn from a study of blood T cell repertoires in COVID-19. Overall study: PBMCs, B-cell-depleted T cells, or T cells were the source of the cDNA or gDNA that made up the material.

How the authors handled the data: Counts of nucleated cells, estimated from reference gene primer amplification, were obtained. Using immunoSEQ multiplex PCR, the repertoire was profiled, and TCRdb retains in-frame clones only, with some absent. V and J calls and clone size are copied from that table; D and trimming were computed from the DNA. The sample holds over 150,000 clones; about 81% are singletons and the top ten take roughly 3.2%. CDR3 length: 14 residues. V lost 0 bases, J lost 2 bases, and 7 bases lay in between. Per germline, CDR1 LGHDT and CDR2 YNNKEL (reference sequence). Input material: PBMCs or T cells enriched from blood (not recorded which). The clonotype was recovered from a woman aged 25 to 39 who had recovered from COVID-19. V gene TRBV3-1 (or the pseudogene TRBV3-2) combines with J gene TRBJ1-2; D unclear. CDR3 sequence (DNA): TGTGCCAGCAGCCAAGACGAGAGGAACTATGGCTACACCTTC. It yields the protein CASSQDERNYGYTF.